What follows are 5 T cell receptor beta chains derived from one specimen sequenced in a study of molecular identifiers for immune sequencing clone quantification (dated by TCRdb to between 2017 and 2018). Libraries came from PCR. TCRdb shows the sequencer as NextSeq 500. TCRdb passed the public sequencing reads through fastp at Q25 and MiXCR, retaining productive beta sequences. For every CDR3 protein sequence, its rows merge into one entry that carries the most common genes and DNA. The sample includes roughly 320,000 distinct CDR3 sequences, with over 20% observed a single time. The top ten clonotypes cover around 0.7% of the sample. The specimen sequenced was naive CD8+ T cells from blood, with Jurkat cell RNA spiked in. Interpreted using the paper, the cell subset or site label stands for: FACS-sorted CD8+CD4-CCR7+CD45RA+ naive T cells. The source of these receptors is a human donor in good health. Some libraries in this study had Jurkat cell RNA spiked in.

This clonotype showed up many times. The V call is TRBV29-1, the J call TRBJ2-1; possibly TRBD2 for D (7 bases). CDR1 is SQVTM, CDR2 ANQGSEA, per germline. CDR3 length equals 16 residues. V lost 0 bases to trimming and J lost 4 bases, with 16 bases between them. This CDR3 is CSVEEGGGPGYNEQFF. The CDR3 region has the DNA TGCAGCGTTGAAGAAGGGGGAGGGCCGGGGTACAATGAGCAGTTCTTC.

This chain uses TRBV6-1 with TRBJ1-3, with 10 bases matching TRBD1. This CDR3 is built from 16 residues. Unmatched junction bases numbered 7, after V lost 6 bases and J lost 2 bases. Germline loops: CDR1 MNHNS, CDR2 SASEGT. CDR3 DNA sequence: TGTGCCAGCAGAGACCAGACAGGGGGCACTGGAAACACCATATATTTT. Translation gives CASRDQTGGTGNTIYF.

This clonotype has only a few counts. Since a much larger clone is just one base distant, this may be a read error. The genes are TRBV28 and TRBJ2-7, with TRBD1 matching over 8 bases. Germline lookup yields CDR1 MDHEN and CDR2 SYDVKM. The CDR3 totals 14 residues. In DNA, the CDR3 is TGTGTCAGCAGTTTTAACAGGGGGTGGTACGAGCAGTACTTC. Its protein product is CVSSFNRGWYEQYF. Combining the CDR3 with reference TRBV28 and TRBJ2-7 gives the whole variable domain DVKVTQSSRYLVKRTGEKVFLECVQDMDHENMFWYRQDPGLGLRLIYFSYDVKMKEKGDIPEGYSVSREKKERFSLILESASTNQTSMYLCVSSFNRGWYEQYFGPGTRLTVT.

This chain connects TRBV2 to TRBJ2-7, with D maybe TRBD2 (5 bases). Germline V gene data show CDR1 as SNHLY and CDR2 as FYNNEI. Trimming pared 6 bases from V and 4 bases from J, leaving 7 bases between. The CDR3 has 11 amino acids. The CDR3, as DNA: TGTGCCAGCAGGGGAGAGTACGAGCAGTACTTC. Amino acid sequence: CASRGEYEQYF.

This clonotype was counted ten times or more. The rearrangement links TRBV6-5 to TRBJ2-3, with D unclear. The CDR3 covers 11 residues. The germline CDR1 and CDR2 sequences are MNHEY and SVGAGI. Trimming removed 6 bases from V and 3 bases from J, with 4 bases in between. The CDR3 region is CASRLTDTQYF. In nucleotides, the CDR3 is TGTGCCAGCAGACTAACAGATACGCAGTATTTT.